The 7 T cell receptor beta chains in this list originate from one sample, sequenced in a study of T cell repertoires in cytomegalovirus infection. TCRdb passed the reads through MiXCR, listing each CDR3 protein once. The sample carries about 260,000 distinct CDR3 sequences, approximately 10% recorded once. The sequenced material came from PBMCs. Receptors originate from a human donor in good health (CMV status not recorded). Some clones in this sample may be carry-over from other donors' samples.

J is TRBJ1-2 and V is TRBV29-1; tentatively, D is TRBD1 (5 bases). Trimming removed 1 base at V and 8 bases at J, with 14 bases between. CDR3 length: 13 amino acids. From germline, CDR1 is SQVTM and CDR2 ANQGSEA. The CDR3 nucleotides read TGCAGCGTTGAAGGGGGGGGTAAGGGAGGCTACACCTTC. This translates into CSVEGGGKGGYTF. The whole variable domain, filled in from reference TRBV29-1 and TRBJ1-2, reads SAVISQKPSRDICQRGTSLTIQCQVDSQVTMMFWYRQQPGQSLTLIATANQGSEATYESGFVIDKFPISRPNLTFSTLTVSNMSPEDSSIYLCSVEGGGKGGYTFGSGTRLTVV.

This clonotype has a count of ten or more. The chain recombines TRBV7-8 with TRBJ2-3; D may be TRBD1 or TRBD2 (5 bases each). CDR1 SGHVS and CDR2 FQNEAQ come from the germline V gene. CDR3 length: 15 residues. V lost 4 bases and J 2 bases, leaving 13 bases between the germline ends. The CDR3, as DNA: TGTGCCAGCAGCTCCTCTACCGGGACCACAGATACGCAGTATTTT. Protein: CASSSSTGTTDTQYF. Full variable domain (missing parts from reference TRBV7-8 and TRBJ2-3): GAGVSQSPRYKVAKRGQDVALRCDPISGHVSLFWYQQALGQGPEFLTYFQNEAQLDKSGLPSDRFFAERPEGSVSTLKIQRTQQEDSAVYLCASSSSTGTTDTQYFGPGTRLTVL.

This clonotype occurred many times. The CDR3 sequence: CASSSGQRANQPQHF. The CDR3 DNA reads as TGTGCCAGCAGCTCAGGACAGCGGGCAAATCAGCCCCAGCATTTT. V and J are TRBV28 and TRBJ1-5; a possible D gene is TRBD1 (6 bases). From germline, CDR1 is MDHEN and CDR2 SYDVKM. This CDR3 comprises 15 residues. The V end lost 6 bases, the J end lost 4 bases, and 16 bases lay between the germline ends.

The gene calls are TRBV6-8 and TRBJ1-2; D possibly corresponds to TRBD1 (5 bases). Germline CDR1 MNHGY, CDR2 SAAAGT. CDR3 length: 13 amino acids. V was trimmed by 8 bases and J by 2 bases, leaving 12 bases between them. CDR3 amino acids: CASAMSGNYGYTF. As DNA, the CDR3 is TGTGCCAGCGCGATGTCAGGGAACTATGGCTACACCTTC.

This clonotype was recorded at least ten times. J is TRBJ1-1 and V is TRBV7-2; maybe TRBD1 (6 bases). This CDR3 comprises 15 residues. In germline, CDR1 is SGHTA, CDR2 FQGNSA. The V end was cut by 4 bases, the J end by 1 base, with 13 bases between. The CDR3, as DNA: TGTGCCAGCAGCTCACGGGACACCCCGAACACTGAAGCTTTCTTT. Residues: CASSSRDTPNTEAFF. Drawing the rest from reference TRBV7-2 and TRBJ1-1, the complete variable domain is GAGVSQSPSNKVTEKGKDVELRCDPISGHTALYWYRQSLGQGLEFLIYFQGNSAPDKSGLPSDRFSAERTGGSVSTLTIQRTQQEDSAVYLCASSSRDTPNTEAFFGQGTRLTVV.

CDR3 sequence (DNA): TGCGCCAGCAGCGGAGGGGTCCTGGCGGGGGGACAAGAGACCCAGTACTTC. This sequence encodes CASSGGVLAGGQETQYF. The J gene is TRBJ2-5, the V gene TRBV5-1; 8 bases fit TRBD2. This CDR3 spans 17 amino acids. J was trimmed by 2 bases and V by 4 bases; bases with no gene match: 13. CDR1 and CDR2 from the germline V gene are SGHRS and YFSETQ.

CDR3 sequence (DNA): TGTGCCAGCAGCCAGAAGGACAGGGTGATCGTGGCTGAAGCTTTCTTT. The encoded protein is CASSQKDRVIVAEAFF. The chain joins TRBV11-2 to TRBJ1-1; the match to TRBD1 covers 8 bases. CDR3 size: 16 residues. The ends lost 5 bases at V and 6 bases at J; junction bases unmatched: 14. Looked up from germline, CDR1 is SGHAT and CDR2 is FQNNGV. The complete variable domain, with remaining parts taken from reference TRBV11-2 and TRBJ1-1, reads EAGVAQSPRYKIIEKRQSVAFWCNPISGHATLYWYQQILGQGPKLLIQFQNNGVVDDSQLPKDRFSAERLKGVDSTLKIQPAKLEDSAVYLCASSQKDRVIVAEAFFGQGTRLTVV.